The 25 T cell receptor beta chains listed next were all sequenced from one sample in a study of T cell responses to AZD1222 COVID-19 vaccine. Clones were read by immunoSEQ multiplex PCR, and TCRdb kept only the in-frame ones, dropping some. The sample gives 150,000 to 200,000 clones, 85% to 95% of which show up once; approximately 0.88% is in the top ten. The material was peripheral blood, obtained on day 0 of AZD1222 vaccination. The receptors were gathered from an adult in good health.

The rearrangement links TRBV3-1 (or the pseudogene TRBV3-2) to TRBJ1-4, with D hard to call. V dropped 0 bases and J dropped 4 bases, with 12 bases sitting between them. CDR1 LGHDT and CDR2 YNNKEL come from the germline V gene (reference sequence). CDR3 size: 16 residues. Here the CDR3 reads CASSQDLAAGNEKLFF. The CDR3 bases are TGTGCCAGCAGCCAAGATCTAGCCGCCGGTAATGAAAAACTGTTTTTT.

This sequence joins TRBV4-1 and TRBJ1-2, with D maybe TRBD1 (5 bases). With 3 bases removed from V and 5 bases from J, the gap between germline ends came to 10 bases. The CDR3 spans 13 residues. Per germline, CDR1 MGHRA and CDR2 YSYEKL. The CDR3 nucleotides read TGCGCCAGCAGCCAGGGGGGGACTTATGGCTACACCTTC. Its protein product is CASSQGGTYGYTF.

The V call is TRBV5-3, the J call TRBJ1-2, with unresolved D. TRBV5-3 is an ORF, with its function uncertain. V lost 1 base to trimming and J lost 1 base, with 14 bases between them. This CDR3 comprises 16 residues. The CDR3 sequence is CARSLWWGGINYGYTF. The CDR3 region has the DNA TGTGCCAGAAGCTTGTGGTGGGGAGGGATTAACTATGGCTACACCTTC.

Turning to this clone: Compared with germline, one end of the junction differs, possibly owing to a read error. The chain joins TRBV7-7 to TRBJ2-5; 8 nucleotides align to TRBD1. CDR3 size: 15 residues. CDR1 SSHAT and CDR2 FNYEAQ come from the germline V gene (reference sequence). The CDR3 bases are TGTGCTAGCAGCCCATGGACAGGGTTGCTCCAGACCCAGTACTTC. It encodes CASSPWTGLLQTQYF.

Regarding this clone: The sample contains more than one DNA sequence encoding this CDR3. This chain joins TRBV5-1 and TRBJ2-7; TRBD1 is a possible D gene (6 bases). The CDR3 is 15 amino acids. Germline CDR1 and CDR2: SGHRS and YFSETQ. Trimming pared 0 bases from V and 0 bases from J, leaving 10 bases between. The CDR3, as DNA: TGCGCCAGCAGCTTGGGACAGGTGAGCTCCTACGAGCAGTACTTC. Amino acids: CASSLGQVSSYEQYF.

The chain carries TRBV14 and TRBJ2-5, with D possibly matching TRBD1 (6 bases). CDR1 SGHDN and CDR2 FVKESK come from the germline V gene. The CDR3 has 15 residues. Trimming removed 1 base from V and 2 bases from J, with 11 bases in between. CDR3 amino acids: CASSQVLGTQETQYF. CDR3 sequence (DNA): TGTGCCAGCAGCCAAGTGTTGGGGACACAAGAGACCCAGTACTTC.

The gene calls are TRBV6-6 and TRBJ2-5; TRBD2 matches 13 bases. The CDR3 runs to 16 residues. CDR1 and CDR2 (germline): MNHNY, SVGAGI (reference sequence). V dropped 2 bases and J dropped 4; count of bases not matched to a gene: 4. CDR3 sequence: CASSYRLAGGGETQYF. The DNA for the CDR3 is TGTGCCAGCAGTTACCGACTAGCGGGGGGTGGAGAGACCCAGTACTTC.

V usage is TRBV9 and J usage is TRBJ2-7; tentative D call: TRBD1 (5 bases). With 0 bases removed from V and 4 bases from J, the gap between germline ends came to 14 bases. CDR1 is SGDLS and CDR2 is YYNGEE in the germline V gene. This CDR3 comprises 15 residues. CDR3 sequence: CASSVGPQESYEQYF. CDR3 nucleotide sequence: TGTGCCAGCAGCGTAGGCCCACAGGAATCGTACGAGCAGTACTTC.

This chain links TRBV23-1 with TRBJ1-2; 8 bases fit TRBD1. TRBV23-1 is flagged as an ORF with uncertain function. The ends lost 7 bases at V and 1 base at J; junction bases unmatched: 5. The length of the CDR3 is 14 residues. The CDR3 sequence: CASTRQGYNYGYTF. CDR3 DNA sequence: TGCGCCAGCACCCGACAGGGGTATAACTATGGCTACACCTTC.

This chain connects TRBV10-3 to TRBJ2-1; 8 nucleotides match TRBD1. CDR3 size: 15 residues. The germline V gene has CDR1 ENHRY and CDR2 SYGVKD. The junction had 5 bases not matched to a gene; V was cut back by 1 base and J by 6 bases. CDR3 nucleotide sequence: TGTGCCATCAGTGAGTATCAGGGGGCTCGCAATGAGCAGTTCTTC. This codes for CAISEYQGARNEQFF.

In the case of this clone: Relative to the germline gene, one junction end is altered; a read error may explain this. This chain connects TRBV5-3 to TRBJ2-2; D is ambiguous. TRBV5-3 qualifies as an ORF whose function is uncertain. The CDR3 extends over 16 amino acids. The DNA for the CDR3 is TGTGCCAGAAGCCCGACAACCAAGGAGAACTCCGGGGAGCTGTTTTTT. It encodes CARSPTTKENSGELFF.

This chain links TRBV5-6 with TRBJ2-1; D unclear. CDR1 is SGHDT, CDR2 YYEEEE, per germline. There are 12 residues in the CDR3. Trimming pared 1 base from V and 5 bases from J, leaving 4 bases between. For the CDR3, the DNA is TGTGCCAGCAGCTTGAGTGACAATGAGCAGTTCTTC. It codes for CASSLSDNEQFF.

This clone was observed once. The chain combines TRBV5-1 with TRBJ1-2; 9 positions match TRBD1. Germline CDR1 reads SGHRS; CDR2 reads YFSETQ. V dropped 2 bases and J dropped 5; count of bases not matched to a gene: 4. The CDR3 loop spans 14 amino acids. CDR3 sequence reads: CASSFGTGTYGYTF. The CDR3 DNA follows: TGCGCCAGCAGCTTCGGGACAGGGACATATGGCTACACCTTC.

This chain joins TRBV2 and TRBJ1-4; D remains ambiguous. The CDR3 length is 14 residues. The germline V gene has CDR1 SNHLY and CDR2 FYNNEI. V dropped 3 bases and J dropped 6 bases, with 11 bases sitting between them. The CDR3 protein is CASSERLVYEKLFF. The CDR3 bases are TGTGCCAGCAGTGAGCGGTTAGTGTATGAAAAACTGTTTTTT.

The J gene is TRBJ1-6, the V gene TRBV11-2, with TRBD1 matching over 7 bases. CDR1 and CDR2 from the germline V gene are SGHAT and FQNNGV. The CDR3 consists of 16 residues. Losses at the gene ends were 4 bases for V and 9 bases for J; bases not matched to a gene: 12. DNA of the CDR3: TGTGCCAGCAGCTATCTGGGGACAGCCAATACTTCACCCCTCCACTTT. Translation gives CASSYLGTANTSPLHF.

CDR3 nucleotides: TGTGCCAGCAGCCCCCGGTGGGGTGGGGGGACCTACGAGCAGTACTTC. This gives the protein CASSPRWGGGTYEQYF. The V and J genes are TRBV3-1 (or the pseudogene TRBV3-2) and TRBJ2-7, with D possibly matching TRBD2 (6 bases). V was trimmed by 4 bases and J by 2 bases, leaving 18 bases between them. Per the germline V gene, CDR1 is LGHDT and CDR2 is YNNKEL (reference sequence). This CDR3 is built from 16 residues.

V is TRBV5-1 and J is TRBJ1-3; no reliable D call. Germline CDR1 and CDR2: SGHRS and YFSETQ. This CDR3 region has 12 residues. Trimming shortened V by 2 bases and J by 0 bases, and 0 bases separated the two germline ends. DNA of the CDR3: TGCGCCAGCAGCTTCTCTGGAAACACCATATATTTT. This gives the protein CASSFSGNTIYF.

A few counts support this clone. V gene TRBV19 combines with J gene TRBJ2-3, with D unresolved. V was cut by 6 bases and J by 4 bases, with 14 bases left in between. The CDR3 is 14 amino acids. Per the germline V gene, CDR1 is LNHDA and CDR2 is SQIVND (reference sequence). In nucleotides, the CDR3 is TGTGCCAGTAGCCAGACAATAATAGCAGATACGCAGTATTTT. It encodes CASSQTIIADTQYF.

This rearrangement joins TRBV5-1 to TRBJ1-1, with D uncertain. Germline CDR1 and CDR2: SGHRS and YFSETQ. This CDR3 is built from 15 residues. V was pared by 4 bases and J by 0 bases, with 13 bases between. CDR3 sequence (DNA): TGCGCCAGCAGCCACCCCTACGCCTTGAACACTGAAGCTTTCTTT. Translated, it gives CASSHPYALNTEAFF.

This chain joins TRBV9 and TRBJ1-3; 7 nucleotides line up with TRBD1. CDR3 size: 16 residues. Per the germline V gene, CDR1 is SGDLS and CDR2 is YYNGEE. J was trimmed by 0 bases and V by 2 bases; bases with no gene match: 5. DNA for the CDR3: TGTGCCAGCAGCGTCTTAGCAGGGGGCTCTGGAAACACCATATATTTT. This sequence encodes CASSVLAGGSGNTIYF.

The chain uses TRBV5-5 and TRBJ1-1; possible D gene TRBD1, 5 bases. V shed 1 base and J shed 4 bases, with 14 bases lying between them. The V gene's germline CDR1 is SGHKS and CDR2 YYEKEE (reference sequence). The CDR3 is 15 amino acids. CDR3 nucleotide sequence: TGTGCCAGCAGCTTGACAGGATTAGAGGGCACTGAAGCTTTCTTT. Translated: CASSLTGLEGTEAFF.

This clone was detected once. The CDR3 protein is CASSYSNINAGNTIYF. In DNA, the CDR3 is TGTGCCAGCAGTTACTCGAACATAAACGCTGGAAACACCATATATTTT. The chain couples TRBV6-5 to TRBJ1-3; D not certain. The CDR3 spans 16 residues. Trimming left V 0 bases short and J 2 bases short, with 11 bases between. Looked up from germline, CDR1 is MNHEY and CDR2 is SVGAGI.

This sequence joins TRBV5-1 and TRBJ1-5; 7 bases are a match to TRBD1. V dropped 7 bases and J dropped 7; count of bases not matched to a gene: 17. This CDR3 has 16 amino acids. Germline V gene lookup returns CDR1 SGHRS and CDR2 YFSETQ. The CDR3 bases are TGCGCCAGCGCACGGATGAACAGGGGAAGAGAACAGCCCCAGCATTTT. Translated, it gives CASARMNRGREQPQHF.

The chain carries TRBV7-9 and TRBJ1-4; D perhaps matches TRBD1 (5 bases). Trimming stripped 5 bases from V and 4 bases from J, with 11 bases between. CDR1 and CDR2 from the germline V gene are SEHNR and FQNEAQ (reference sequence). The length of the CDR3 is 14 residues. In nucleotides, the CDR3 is TGTGCCAGCAGCATCTGGCAGGGTAATGAAAAACTGTTTTTT. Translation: CASSIWQGNEKLFF.

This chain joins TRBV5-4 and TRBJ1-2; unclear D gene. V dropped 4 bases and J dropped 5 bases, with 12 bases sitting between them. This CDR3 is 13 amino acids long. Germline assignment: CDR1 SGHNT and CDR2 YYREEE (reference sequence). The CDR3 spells CASSIDPGYGYTF. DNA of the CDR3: TGTGCCAGCAGCATAGACCCCGGATATGGCTACACCTTC. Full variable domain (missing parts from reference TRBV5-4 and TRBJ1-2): ETGVTQSPTHLIKTRGQQVTLRCSSQSGHNTVSWYQQALGQGPQFIFQYYREEENGRGNFPPRFSGLQFPNYSSELNVNALELDDSALYLCASSIDPGYGYTFGSGTRLTVV.